Listed below are T cell receptor beta chains from one sample, sequenced in a study of blood T cell repertoires in COVID-19. Measured with immunoSEQ multiplex PCR; TCRdb has only the in-frame clones, and not every one. The table includes around 120,000 clones, approximately 86% detected once. Sequenced sample: peripheral blood. These receptors were collected from a woman aged 45-59 years with active or convalescent COVID-19. Each CDR3 is given with its conserved first and last residue. The D gene is left open where the match is weak. Not every row has a clone size; where given, it reads once, few, many or a size class.

clone_size j_call v_call d_call cdr3_aa cdr3_nt
NA TRBJ1-2 TRBV7-9 TRBD1 CASSSGQGGSGYGYTF TGTGCCAGCAGCTCGGGACAGGGGGGTTCGGGCTATGGCTACACCTTC
NA TRBJ2-2 TRBV23-1 TRBD1 CASTPDRVNTGELFF TGCGCCAGCACCCCCGACAGGGTAAACACCGGGGAGCTGTTTTTT
few TRBJ1-4 TRBV28 TRBD1 CASSLLTGAEEELFF TGTGCCAGCAGTCTGCTGACAGGGGCTGAGGAGGAACTGTTTTTT
NA TRBJ2-1 TRBV28 TRBD2 CASSLKSVGLVSRSSYNEQFF TGTGCCAGCAGTTTAAAGAGTGTGGGACTAGTATCAAGAAGCTCCTACAATGAGCAGTTCTTC
NA TRBJ2-3 TRBV7-9 NA CASRPPGQREFTDTQYF TGTGCCAGCAGGCCACCGGGACAGCGGGAGTTTACAGATACGCAGTATTTT
NA TRBJ2-2 TRBV2 NA CASTSGATGELFF TGTGCCAGCACGTCAGGGGCCACCGGGGAGCTGTTTTTT
NA TRBJ2-7 TRBV5-1 NA CASSSLPAGEQYF TGCGCCAGCAGCTCTCTTCCGGCGGGCGAGCAGTACTTC
once TRBJ2-3 TRBV21-1 NA CASTPGLAQDTQYF TGTGCCAGCACCCCGGGACTAGCACAAGATACGCAGTATTTT
NA TRBJ2-7 TRBV6-2/TRBV6-3 TRBD1 CASSSAKGQGSYEQYF TGTGCCAGCAGTTCAGCGAAGGGACAGGGCTCCTACGAGCAGTACTTC
NA TRBJ2-7 TRBV5-5 NA CASSPGNLRPYEQYF TGTGCCAGCAGCCCCGGGAACTTGCGGCCCTACGAGCAGTACTTC
NA TRBJ2-7 TRBV27 TRBD2 CASSFRGLAGGREQYF TGTGCCAGCAGTTTCCGGGGACTAGCGGGAGGACGCGAGCAGTACTTC
NA TRBJ2-1 TRBV5-1 TRBD2 CASTPSLADLYNEQFF TGCGCCAGCACCCCTTCCCTAGCGGATCTCTACAATGAGCAGTTCTTC
NA TRBJ2-3 TRBV19 TRBD2 CASRLAGVVDTQYF TGTGCCAGCAGACTAGCGGGAGTTGTAGATACGCAGTATTTT
NA TRBJ2-7 TRBV6-2/TRBV6-3 TRBD1 CASSGQGSDEQYF TGTGCCAGCAGCGGACAGGGCAGCGACGAGCAGTACTTC
NA TRBJ1-2 TRBV5-8 NA CASSKRQSNYGYTF TGTGCCAGCAGCAAGAGACAGTCTAACTATGGCTACACCTTC
NA TRBJ2-7 TRBV11-3 TRBD2 CASSVSGSYEQYF TGTGCCAGCAGCGTTAGCGGGAGCTACGAGCAGTACTTC
NA TRBJ2-3 TRBV19 NA CASSPRPGDTQYF TGTGCCAGTAGTCCAAGACCAGGAGATACGCAGTATTTT